This T cell receptor beta chain was observed in a study of technical replicates of blood from several donors. Using immunoSEQ multiplex PCR, the repertoire was profiled, and TCRdb retains in-frame clones only, with some absent. The sample lists 50,000 to 70,000 clones; about 86% were seen once. The CDR3 runs to 14 residues. Looked up from germline, CDR1 is SGHAT and CDR2 is FQNNGV. J gave up 9 bases and V 5 bases, and 7 bases lay outside the gene matches. The receptor comes from a human donor in good health. Some clones in this sample may be carry-over from other donors' samples. The specimen sequenced was PBMCs. J is TRBJ1-6 and V is TRBV11-2; TRBD1 agrees at 7 bases. The DNA of the CDR3 is TGTGCCAGCAGCATGGACAGGCTCGGTTCACCCCTCCACTTT. Protein: CASSMDRLGSPLHF.